Listed below are T cell receptor beta chains from one sample, sequenced in a study of identifying expanded T cells in peripheral blood. Here immunoSEQ multiplex PCR was the method, and the copy in TCRdb shows in-frame clones only, minus some. The sample holds fewer than 80,000 clones; around 81% are singletons and the top ten take about a fifth. The sample comprised blood. These receptors were obtained from a person between 18 and 75 years old in good health. CDR3s include the opening cysteine and the closing phenylalanine or tryptophan. D genes are given only for firm matches. Only some rows state a clone size, as once, few, many or a class for expanded clones.

j_gene: TRBJ2-1; d_gene: TRBD1; abundance: NA; v_gene: TRBV19; CDR3aa: CASRISGTGSNEQFF; CDR3nt: TGTGCCAGTAGAATAAGCGGGACAGGGTCAAATGAGCAGTTCTTC
j_gene: TRBJ1-3; d_gene: NA; abundance: NA; v_gene: TRBV7-3; CDR3aa: CASSSGVSGNTIYF; CDR3nt: TGTGCCAGCAGCTCCGGGGTGTCTGGAAACACCATATATTTT
j_gene: TRBJ2-2; d_gene: NA; abundance: NA; v_gene: TRBV30; CDR3aa: CAWKTGRTGELFF; CDR3nt: TGTGCCTGGAAAACAGGGCGTACCGGGGAGCTGTTTTTT
j_gene: TRBJ1-1; d_gene: NA; abundance: NA; v_gene: TRBV28; CDR3aa: CASSLNREPFF; CDR3nt: TGTGCCAGCAGTTTAAACAGGGAACCTTTCTTT
j_gene: TRBJ2-4; d_gene: TRBD2; abundance: NA; v_gene: TRBV11-3; CDR3aa: CASSSPRTGEGISNIQYF; CDR3nt: TGTGCCAGCAGCTCACCCCGAACGGGGGAGGGCATATCAAACATTCAGTACTTC
j_gene: TRBJ2-7; d_gene: TRBD1; abundance: NA; v_gene: TRBV6-5; CDR3aa: CASGQTGDHEQYF; CDR3nt: TGTGCCAGCGGCCAAACAGGGGACCACGAGCAGTACTTC
j_gene: TRBJ1-1; d_gene: TRBD1; abundance: NA; v_gene: TRBV19; CDR3aa: CASSGRDRNTEAFF; CDR3nt: TGTGCCAGTAGTGGCCGGGACAGGAACACTGAAGCTTTCTTT
j_gene: TRBJ2-1; d_gene: NA; abundance: NA; v_gene: TRBV15; CDR3aa: CATSREQGRDEQFF; CDR3nt: TGTGCCACCAGCAGAGAACAGGGAAGGGATGAGCAGTTCTTC
j_gene: TRBJ2-5; d_gene: NA; abundance: once; v_gene: TRBV10-3; CDR3aa: CAISESNKGQETQYF; CDR3nt: TGTGCCATCAGTGAGTCAAATAAAGGGCAAGAGACCCAGTACTTC
j_gene: TRBJ1-2; d_gene: TRBD1; abundance: NA; v_gene: TRBV5-1; CDR3aa: CASSLGQGADGYTF; CDR3nt: TGCGCCAGCAGCTTGGGGCAGGGGGCGGATGGCTACACCTTC
j_gene: TRBJ2-1; d_gene: TRBD2; abundance: NA; v_gene: TRBV5-1; CDR3aa: CASSYSGASYNEQFF; CDR3nt: TGCGCCAGCAGCTATAGCGGGGCTTCCTACAATGAGCAGTTCTTC
j_gene: TRBJ2-1; d_gene: TRBD2; abundance: NA; v_gene: TRBV4-2; CDR3aa: CASSQDPGGPKGEQFF; CDR3nt: TGTGCCAGCAGCCAAGATCCGGGGGGGCCGAAGGGCGAGCAGTTCTTC
j_gene: TRBJ1-4; d_gene: NA; abundance: NA; v_gene: TRBV18; CDR3aa: CASSPGENEKLFF; CDR3nt: TGTGCCAGCTCACCAGGGGAGAATGAAAAACTGTTTTTT
j_gene: TRBJ1-2; d_gene: NA; abundance: NA; v_gene: TRBV30; CDR3aa: CAWSVVGETSTF; CDR3nt: TGTGCCTGGAGTGTCGTGGGGGAAACGAGTACCTTC
j_gene: TRBJ2-1; d_gene: NA; abundance: NA; v_gene: TRBV9; CDR3aa: CASSAAGLAYNEQFF; CDR3nt: TGTGCCAGCAGCGCCGCAGGGTTAGCCTACAATGAGCAGTTCTTC
j_gene: TRBJ2-7; d_gene: NA; abundance: NA; v_gene: TRBV7-9; CDR3aa: CASSLIGAYEQYF; CDR3nt: TGTGCCAGCAGCTTAATAGGGGCGTACGAGCAGTACTTC
j_gene: TRBJ1-1; d_gene: NA; abundance: NA; v_gene: TRBV7-6; CDR3aa: CASSLSVLGGNTEAFF; CDR3nt: TGTGCCAGCAGCTTATCCGTTTTGGGCGGGAACACTGAAGCTTTCTTT